This T cell receptor beta chain was captured in a study of cytomegalovirus exposure and HLA in healthy donors. The wider study: The 110 or so validation repertoires were produced on the same platform as the 500 to 800 repertoires of the first cohort. This was reported in a later analysis.

This clone is a singleton in its sample. The CDR3 loop spans 16 amino acids. V was trimmed by 2 bases and J by 3 bases, leaving 17 bases between them. Per the germline V gene, CDR1 is GTSNPN and CDR2 is SVGIG (reference sequence). Clones were read by immunoSEQ multiplex PCR, and TCRdb kept only the in-frame ones, dropping some. The repertoire includes about 350,000 clones, roughly 87% of them detected once, and roughly 1.2% sits in the top ten. The specimen sequenced was PBMCs. The receptor was isolated from a woman in her 30s in good health and CMV-seropositive. The chain joins TRBV30 to TRBJ1-5; D remains ambiguous. The CDR3 sequence: CAWSKGGSGSNQPQHF. CDR3 nucleotide sequence: TGTGCCTGGAGTAAGGGCGGGTCCGGGTCCAATCAGCCCCAGCATTTT.